This is a list of T cell receptor beta chains from one sample in a study of blood T cell repertoires in COVID-19. Generated by immunoSEQ multiplex PCR, the TCRdb table keeps only in-frame clones and is missing some. The table lists 230,000 or so clones, approximately 90% of them singletons. Sample: PBMCs or T cells enriched from blood (not recorded which). These receptors were obtained from a woman aged 40 to 50 with acute COVID-19. Each CDR3 is given with its conserved first and last residue. Each record gives: J gene, V gene, D gene, clone size, CDR3 DNA, CDR3 protein. A D gene is named only where the DNA matches it firmly. Rows give clone size only sometimes, using once, few, many, or a class for an expanded clone.

TRBJ1-6,TRBV6-5,NA,NA,TGTGCCAGCAGAAAGAGCTCCTATAATTCACCCCTCCACTTT,CASRKSSYNSPLHF
TRBJ1-6,TRBV6-5,NA,NA,TGTGCCAGCAGTTACGACAGTCAGTATAATTCACCCCTCCACTTT,CASSYDSQYNSPLHF
TRBJ1-2,TRBV2,TRBD1,NA,TGTGCCAGCAGTGTCTGGGACAGGGGGCCTAACACCTTC,CASSVWDRGPNTF
TRBJ2-1,TRBV9,TRBD2,NA,TGTGCCAGCAGTGTATCTTTGCGGGGGGGCGGAGGTGAGCAGTTCTTC,CASSVSLRGGGGEQFF
TRBJ1-2,TRBV3-1/TRBV3-2,NA,NA,TGTGCCAGCAGCCAAGACCCAGAGTTAGGAGACGAGGCCTTC,CASSQDPELGDEAF
TRBJ1-1,TRBV9,NA,NA,TGTGCCAGCAGCGGACGGACTGGGGCTTTCTTT,CASSGRTGAFF
TRBJ1-2,TRBV27,NA,NA,TGTGCCAGCAGTCCCCGAGGGAAGGGCCGGGACTATGGCTACACCTTC,CASSPRGKGRDYGYTF
TRBJ1-2,TRBV29-1,NA,NA,TGCAGCGTTGTAAGCGGGCGGGGGGGAAGCTATGGCTACACCTTC,CSVVSGRGGSYGYTF
TRBJ2-1,TRBV4-3,TRBD2,NA,TGCGCCAGCAGCCAGGAACTAGCGGGGGGTCGATACAATGAGCAGTTCTTC,CASSQELAGGRYNEQFF
TRBJ1-1,TRBV11-2,TRBD1,NA,TGTGCCAGCAGCCATGCGGGACAGCTGAACACTGAAGCTTTCTTT,CASSHAGQLNTEAFF
TRBJ2-4,TRBV3-1/TRBV3-2,TRBD2,NA,TGTGCCAGCAGCCAAGCGGGACTAGCGGGATTGGGGGTCATTCAGTACTTC,CASSQAGLAGLGVIQYF
TRBJ2-7,TRBV20-1,TRBD2,once,TGCAGTGCTAGTGCTGGGACTAGCGGGGGACTCTACGAGCAGTACTTC,CSASAGTSGGLYEQYF
TRBJ2-5,TRBV4-2,TRBD2,NA,TGTGCCAGCAGCCCAATATTTTCTCCGGGACTAGCGGGGGATGGAGAGACCCAGTACTTC,CASSPIFSPGLAGDGETQYF
TRBJ1-5,TRBV25-1,NA,once,TGTGCCAGCAGTGAGGGGGGAGGGACTCAGCCCCAGCATTTT,CASSEGGGTQPQHF
TRBJ1-6,TRBV3-1/TRBV3-2,NA,NA,TGTGCCAGCAGCCCAGGGCGCTCCTATAATTCACCCCTCCACTTT,CASSPGRSYNSPLHF
TRBJ1-4,TRBV20-1,NA,once,TGCAGTGCGAGTCCTGACCGGGATAAGTTTTTT,CSASPDRDKFF
TRBJ1-6,TRBV13,NA,NA,TGTGCCAGCAGCCCCGCGGGAAATAATTCACCCCTCCACTTT,CASSPAGNNSPLHF
TRBJ2-3,TRBV19,TRBD2,NA,TGTGCCAGTAGTAAGGGGGCGGGAGGGCCGGGAGATACGCAGTATTTT,CASSKGAGGPGDTQYF
TRBJ2-3,TRBV18,NA,NA,TGTGCCAGCTCACGGAGGGAGTCGGGGGATACGCAGTATTTT,CASSRRESGDTQYF
TRBJ2-2,TRBV6-2/TRBV6-3,NA,NA,TGTGCCAGCAGTTCTAGTGCCACCGGGGAGCTGTTTTTT,CASSSSATGELFF